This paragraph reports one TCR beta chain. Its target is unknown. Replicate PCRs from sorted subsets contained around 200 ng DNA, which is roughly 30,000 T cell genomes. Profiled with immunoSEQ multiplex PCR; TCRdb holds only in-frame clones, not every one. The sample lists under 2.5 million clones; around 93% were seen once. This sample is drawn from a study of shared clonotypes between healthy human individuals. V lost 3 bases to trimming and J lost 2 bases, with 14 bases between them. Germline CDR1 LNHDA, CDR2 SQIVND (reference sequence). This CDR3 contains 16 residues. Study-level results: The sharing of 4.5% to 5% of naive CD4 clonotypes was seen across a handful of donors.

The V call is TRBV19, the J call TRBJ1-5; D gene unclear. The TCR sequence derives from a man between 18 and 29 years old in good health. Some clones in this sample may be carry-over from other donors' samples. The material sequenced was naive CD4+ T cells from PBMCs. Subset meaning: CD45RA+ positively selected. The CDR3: CASSMVGEGGNQPQHF. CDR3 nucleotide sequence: TGTGCCAGTAGTATGGTTGGGGAAGGAGGCAATCAGCCCCAGCATTTT.